This TCR beta chain is from a study of blood T cell repertoires in COVID-19. Background on the study: Acute and convalescent COVID-19 samples came from the United States, Italy and Spain.

Per the original methods: It was from reference gene primer amplification that nucleated cell counts were estimated. TCRdb's copy holds only in-frame clones and misses some; the assay was immunoSEQ multiplex PCR. The DNA was the basis for D and trimming; V, J and clone size are from that table. The sample lists roughly 240,000 clones, roughly 86% seen once, with roughly 1.6% in the top ten. Material for sequencing was peripheral blood. This receptor was identified in a woman aged 55-75 years who had recovered from COVID-19.

The DNA for the CDR3 is TGTGCCAGTAGTGCCTGGGACATTGGTAACTATGGCTACACCTTC. Translating it yields CASSAWDIGNYGYTF. This chain links TRBV19 with TRBJ1-2, with D possibly TRBD1 on 6 matching bases. With 5 bases removed from V and 1 base from J, the gap between germline ends came to 14 bases. The CDR3 has 15 residues. The germline gives CDR1 LNHDA, CDR2 SQIVND (reference sequence).